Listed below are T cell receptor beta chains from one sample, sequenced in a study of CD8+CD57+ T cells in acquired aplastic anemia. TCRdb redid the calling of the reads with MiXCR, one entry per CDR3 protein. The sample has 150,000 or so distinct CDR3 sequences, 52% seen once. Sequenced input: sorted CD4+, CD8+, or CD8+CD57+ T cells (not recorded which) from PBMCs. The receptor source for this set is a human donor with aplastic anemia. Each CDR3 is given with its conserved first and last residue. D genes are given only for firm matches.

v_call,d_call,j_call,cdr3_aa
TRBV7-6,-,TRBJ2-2,CASSVGLAAGYTGELFF
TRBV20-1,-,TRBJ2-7,CSAGGRGRYEQYF
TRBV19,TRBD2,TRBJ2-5,CASSLGGVETRYF
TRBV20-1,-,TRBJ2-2,CSARKGTGVAGELFF
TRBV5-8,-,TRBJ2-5,CASSLGDTEGLYETQYF
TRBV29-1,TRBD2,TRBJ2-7,CSVEGLAGGYEQYF
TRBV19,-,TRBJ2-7,CASSNVRDYYEQYF
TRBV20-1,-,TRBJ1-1,CSARESQASTEAFF
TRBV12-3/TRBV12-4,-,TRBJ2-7,CASSLAGTLAYEQYF
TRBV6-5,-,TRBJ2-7,CASSYVNSDEQYF
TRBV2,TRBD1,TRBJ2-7,CASSGQGGSYEQYF
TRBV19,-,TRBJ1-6,CASQDLGASYNSPLHF
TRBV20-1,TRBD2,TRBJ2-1,CSARGSSGGWEQFF
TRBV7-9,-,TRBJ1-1,CASSRALNTEAFF
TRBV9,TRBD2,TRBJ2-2,CASSVELAGIGELFF
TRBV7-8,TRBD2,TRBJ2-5,CASSPGLAGAGEAQYF
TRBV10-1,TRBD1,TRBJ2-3,CVKGARRNTQYF
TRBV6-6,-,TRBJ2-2,CASSQSERGRLRELFF
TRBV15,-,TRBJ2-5,CATSRDLGGETQYF
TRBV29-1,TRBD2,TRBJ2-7,CSAAGTSNEQYF
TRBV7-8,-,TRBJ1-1,CASSGGVDMNTEAFF
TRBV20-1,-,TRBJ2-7,CSARDKAYEQYF
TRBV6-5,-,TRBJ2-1,CASSYMNGYNEQFF
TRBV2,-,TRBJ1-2,CASSFGGSYGYTF
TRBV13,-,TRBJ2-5,CASSLVATGTLYQETQYF
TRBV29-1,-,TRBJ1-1,CSARGGGGKTEAFF
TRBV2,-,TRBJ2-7,CASSEAGGAVGEQYF
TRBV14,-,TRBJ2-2,CASSQSVNTGELFF
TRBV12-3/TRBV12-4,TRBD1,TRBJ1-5,CASSSRDRVNQPQHF
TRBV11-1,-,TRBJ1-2,CASSLAQGTINYGCTF
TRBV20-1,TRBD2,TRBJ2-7,CSARDRRREYEQYF
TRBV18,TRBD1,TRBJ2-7,CASSRGTGDTYEQYF
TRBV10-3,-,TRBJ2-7,CAISESGRAYEQYF
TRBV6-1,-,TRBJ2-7,CASSSHYEQYF
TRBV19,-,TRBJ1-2,CASTTEAGYNYGYTF
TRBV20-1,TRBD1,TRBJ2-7,CSASPGTGVDEQYF
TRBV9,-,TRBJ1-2,CASSVASPDYGYTF
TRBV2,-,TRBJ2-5,CASSAIDQETQYF
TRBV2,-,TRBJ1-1,CASSWVNTEAFF
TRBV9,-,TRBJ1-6,CASSVANFGSPLHF
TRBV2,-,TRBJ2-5,CASSLSFQETQYF
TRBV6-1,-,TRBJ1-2,CASSPDSGYTF
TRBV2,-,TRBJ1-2,CASRGDAGYGYTF
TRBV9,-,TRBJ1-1,CASSVGARLSSMNTEAFF
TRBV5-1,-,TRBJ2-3,CASREQTDTQYF
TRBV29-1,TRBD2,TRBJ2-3,CSVDGLAGGTDTQYF
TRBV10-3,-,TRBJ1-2,CAISESRLYGYTF
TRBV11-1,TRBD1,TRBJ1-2,CASSLDYQGGYYGYTF
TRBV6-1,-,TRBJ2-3,CASTPRGATDTQYF
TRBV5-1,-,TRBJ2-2,CASSSFTRIDSGELFF
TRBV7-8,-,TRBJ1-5,CASSLGIGGGQPQHF
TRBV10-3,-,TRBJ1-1,CASSYSEGLGTEAFF
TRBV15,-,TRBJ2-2,CATGQTNTGELFF
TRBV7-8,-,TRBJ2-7,CASSLGVSEQYF
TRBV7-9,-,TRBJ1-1,CASSLKLAASTEEAFF
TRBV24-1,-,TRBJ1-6,CATSDGTRDNSPLHF
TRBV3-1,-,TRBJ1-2,CASSQDRRSQQGYTF
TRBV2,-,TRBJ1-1,CASSEDRASNTEAFF